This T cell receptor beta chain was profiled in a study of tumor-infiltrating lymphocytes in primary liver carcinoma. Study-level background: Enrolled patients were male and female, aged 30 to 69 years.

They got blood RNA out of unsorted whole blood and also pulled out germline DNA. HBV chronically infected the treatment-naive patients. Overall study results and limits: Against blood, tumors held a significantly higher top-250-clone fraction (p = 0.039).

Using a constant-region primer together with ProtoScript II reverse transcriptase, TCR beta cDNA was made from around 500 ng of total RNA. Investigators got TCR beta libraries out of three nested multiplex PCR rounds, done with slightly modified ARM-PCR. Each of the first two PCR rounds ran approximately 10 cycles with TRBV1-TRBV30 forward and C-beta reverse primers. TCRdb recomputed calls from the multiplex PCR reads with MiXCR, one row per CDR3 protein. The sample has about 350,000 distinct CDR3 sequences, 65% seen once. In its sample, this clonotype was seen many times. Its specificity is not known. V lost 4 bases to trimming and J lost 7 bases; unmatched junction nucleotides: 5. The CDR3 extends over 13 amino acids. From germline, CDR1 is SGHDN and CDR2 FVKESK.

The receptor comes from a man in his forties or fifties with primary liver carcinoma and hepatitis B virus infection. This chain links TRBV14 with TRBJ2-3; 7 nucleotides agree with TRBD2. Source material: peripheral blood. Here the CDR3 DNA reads TGTGCCAGCAGCCCTGGGACTAAAAATACGCAGTATTTT. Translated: CASSPGTKNTQYF.